The sequence of this T cell receptor beta chain was determined in a study of blood T cells in healthy people across ages. Trimming stripped 4 bases from V and 13 bases from J, with 13 bases between. Germline CDR1 reads MNHNY; CDR2 reads SVGAGI (reference sequence). The CDR3 is made up of 11 amino acids. Together with a sample-barcoded 5' primer, a J-beta primer mix was included in a second PCR lasting about 7 to 11 cycles. TCRdb redid the calling of the 5' RACE reads with MiXCR, one entry per CDR3 protein. The repertoire holds roughly 680,000 distinct CDR3 sequences, around 21% seen once, with around 3.4% in the top ten.

The material sequenced was blood. The source of this sequence is a man in his sixties or seventies in good health. This rearrangement joins TRBV6-6 to TRBJ2-5; D uncertain. The chain's CDR3 is CASSSSDNSYF. The CDR3 DNA sequence: TGTGCCAGCAGTTCCTCTGATAACTCGTACTTC.